A single T cell receptor beta chain is shown here with its context. This clonotype was picked up a small number of times. Its antigen is not yet known. Base qualities are missing; no much larger clone stands one base away. The CDR3 runs 14 residues from the cysteine to the phenylalanine. The retained sequence is limited to the CDR3, 42 bases, with the frame set at the first base. The junction carries 9 bases between V and J, which are trimmed by 0 bases and 6 bases respectively. CDR1 and CDR2, per the germline V gene, are MNHEY and SVGAGI. The data stem from a study of T cells in Graves' hyperthyroidism and ophthalmopathy (dated 2019 in TCRdb). Some background on the complete study: Peripheral blood was collected at initial diagnosis, before any treatment. TCR V-J signatures able to tell the groups apart were searched for in a discovery cohort of 100 patients, of whom roughly 42 had Graves' ophthalmopathy and roughly 58 had stable Graves' hyperthyroidism. Prospective prediction of ophthalmopathy was tested in an independent validation cohort consisting of roughly 20 hyperthyroidism patients and some 17 patients who later progressed to ophthalmopathy. The 95 to 100 discovery patients were randomly divided into training and test sets at a 7:3 ratio. The study also compared thyroid tissue and blood T-cell repertoires from over 5 Graves' hyperthyroidism patients. Following sampling, methimazole starting at 30 mg daily was given to hyperthyroidism patients, and high-dose intravenous methylprednisolone was given to ophthalmopathy patients. TCR Vbeta CDR3 sequencing of some 140 peripheral blood samples (around 45 ophthalmopathy, approximately 80 hyperthyroidism and around 17 progressor patients) is reported in the paper.

Amplification of TCR beta CDR3 regions was carried out from RNA transcripts. The TCR CDR3 was subjected to a first round of RT-PCR using the HTBI primer set and the Qiagen OneStep RT-PCR kit. Libraries were constructed in a second round of multiplex PCR, after which size selection and purification were carried out. Sequencing of the libraries was done on an Illumina HiSeq2000 using paired-end 100 bp reads. Regarding the original processing steps: Raw data were processed with SOAPnuke, discarding reads with adapters, uncalled bases, mean Phred below 15, or no exact constant-primer or identifier match. COPE v1.2.5 was used to merge high-quality paired reads, and clonotypes were defined as unique nucleotide sequences. MiTCR v1.1 was used to align the clonotypes against IMGT TRBV, TRBD and TRBJ reference segments. The analysis included only V-J combinations with a frequency above 0.0001, which together covered 99% to 99.2% of the repertoires. The TCS score was defined as the ratio of F50 (clonal expansion) to E x V (chaos), calculated using BLOSUM62-based TCRdist between CDR3 peptides within each V-J. Welch's t-statistics and random forest reduced roughly 530 V-J features to about 13, which were used in a naive Bayes classifier (R e1071). In-frame beta chains were kept once TCRdb had trimmed the public reads at Q25 with fastp and called clones with MiXCR. Records with the same CDR3 protein are collapsed into one entry carrying the most frequent genes and DNA. The V and J calls follow TCRdb's processing rather than the paper's. Within this sample are over 650,000 distinct CDR3 sequences, with around 15% of them counted one time only. The leading ten clones occupy around 8% of the sample.

Broad study findings and their caveats: Most expanded thyroid clonotypes (frequency above 0.001) were also detected in blood, a finding suggesting that blood repertoires may reflect thyroid immune responses. Ophthalmopathy was separated from stable hyperthyroidism by a 13 V-J signature model, with approximately 90% sensitivity and roughly 81% specificity obtained in cross-validation and 80%/75% obtained in testing. No statistical method was used to fix the sample size in advance, and group allocation was not hidden from the investigators. In validation, the model predicted progression to ophthalmopathy a median of about 6 months before onset, with 70% to 71% sensitivity and about 72% specificity.

Stable Graves' hyperthyroidism was defined as the absence of progression to ophthalmopathy over 18 months of follow-up. Hyperthyroidism patients were newly diagnosed, with disease duration under 2 months, and aged 18 to 65 years. The study excluded patients with uncontrolled infections, other autoimmune diseases, pregnancy or lactation. Diagnoses were established on the basis of clinical symptoms, serum thyroxine and TRAb, thyroid ultrasound, and orbital computed tomography. Ficoll-Paque density gradient centrifugation was used to isolate PBMCs from about 10 ml of fresh peripheral blood. Total RNA was extracted using Trizol reagent, and RNA quality was assessed on an Agilent 2100 Bioanalyzer.

This receptor chain uses TRBV6-5 and TRBJ2-1; the D gene is not confidently resolved. The source is a man aged 18 to 30 with Graves' hyperthyroidism. The specimen sequenced was blood. The nucleotides read TGTGCCAGCAGTTACTCAGCTAAGGGCAATGAGCAGTTCTTC. It encodes CASSYSAKGNEQFF.